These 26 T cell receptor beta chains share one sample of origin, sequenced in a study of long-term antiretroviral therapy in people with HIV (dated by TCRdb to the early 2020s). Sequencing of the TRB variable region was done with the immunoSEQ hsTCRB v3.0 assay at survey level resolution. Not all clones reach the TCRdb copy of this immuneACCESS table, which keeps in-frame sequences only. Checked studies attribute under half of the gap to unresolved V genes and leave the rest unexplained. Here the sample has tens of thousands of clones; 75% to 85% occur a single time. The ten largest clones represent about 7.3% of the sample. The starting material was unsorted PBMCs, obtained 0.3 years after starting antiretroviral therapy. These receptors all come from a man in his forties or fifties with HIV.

The CDR3 coding sequence is TGTGCCAGTAGTCCCATCGGGACAGGGTGGCGCAATCAGCCCCAGCATTTT. This sequence encodes CASSPIGTGWRNQPQHF. The chain joins TRBV19 to TRBJ1-5; 9 bases map to TRBD1. The germline V gene encodes CDR1 LNHDA and CDR2 SQIVND (reference sequence). The J segment lost 2 bases and the V segment lost 5 bases, leaving 10 bases of the junction unmatched. This CDR3 is built from 17 residues.

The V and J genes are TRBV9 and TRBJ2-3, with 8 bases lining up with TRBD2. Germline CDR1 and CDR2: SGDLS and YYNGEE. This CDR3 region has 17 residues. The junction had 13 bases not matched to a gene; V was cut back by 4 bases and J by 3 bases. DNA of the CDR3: TGTGCCAGCAGCCCTGTTCGGGGGGGAGGGGATACAGATACGCAGTATTTT. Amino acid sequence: CASSPVRGGGDTDTQYF.

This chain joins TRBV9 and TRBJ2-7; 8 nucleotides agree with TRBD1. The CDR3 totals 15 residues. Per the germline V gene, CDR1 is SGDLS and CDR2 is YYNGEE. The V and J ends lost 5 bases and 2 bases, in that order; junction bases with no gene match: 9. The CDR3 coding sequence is TGTGCCAGCAGTCCTAATACAGGGGGAGCCTACGAGCAGTACTTC. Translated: CASSPNTGGAYEQYF.

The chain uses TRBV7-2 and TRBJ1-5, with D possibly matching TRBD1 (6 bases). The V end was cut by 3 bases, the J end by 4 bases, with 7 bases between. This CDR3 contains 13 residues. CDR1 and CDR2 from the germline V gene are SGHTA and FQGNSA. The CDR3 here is CASSFQGNQPQHF. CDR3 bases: TGTGCCAGCAGCTTTCAGGGGAATCAGCCCCAGCATTTT.

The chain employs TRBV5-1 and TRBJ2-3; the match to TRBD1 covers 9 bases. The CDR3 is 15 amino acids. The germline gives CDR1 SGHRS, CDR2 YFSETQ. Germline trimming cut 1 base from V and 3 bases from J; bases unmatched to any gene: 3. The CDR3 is CASSLLDRGTDTQYF. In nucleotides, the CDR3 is TGCGCCAGCAGCTTGCTAGACAGGGGGACAGATACGCAGTATTTT.

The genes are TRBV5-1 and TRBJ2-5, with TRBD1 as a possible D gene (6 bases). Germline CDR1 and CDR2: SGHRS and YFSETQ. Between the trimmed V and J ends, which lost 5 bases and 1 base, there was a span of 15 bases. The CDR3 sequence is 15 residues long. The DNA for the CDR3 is TGCGCCAGCAGTCCGGAACAGGGTTCCCAAGAGACCCAGTACTTC. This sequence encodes CASSPEQGSQETQYF. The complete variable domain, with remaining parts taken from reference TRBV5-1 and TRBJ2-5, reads KAGVTQTPRYLIKTRGQQVTLSCSPISGHRSVSWYQQTPGQGLQFLFEYFSETQRNKGNFPGRFSGRQFSNSRSEMNVSTLELGDSALYLCASSPEQGSQETQYFGPGTRLLVL.

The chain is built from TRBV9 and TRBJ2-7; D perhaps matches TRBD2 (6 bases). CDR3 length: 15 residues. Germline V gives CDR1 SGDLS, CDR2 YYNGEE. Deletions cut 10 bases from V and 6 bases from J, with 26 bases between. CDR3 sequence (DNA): TGTGCCTCGAGCGGGTGGGAGACAACTTTCGGCGAGCAGTACTTC. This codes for CASSGWETTFGEQYF.

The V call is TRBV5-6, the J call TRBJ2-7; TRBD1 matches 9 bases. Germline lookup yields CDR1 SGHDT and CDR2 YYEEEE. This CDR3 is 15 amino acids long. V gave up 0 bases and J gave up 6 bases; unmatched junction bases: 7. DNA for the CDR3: TGTGCCAGCAGCTTGGGTGGGACAGGGCTACGCGAGCAGTACTTC. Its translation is CASSLGGTGLREQYF.

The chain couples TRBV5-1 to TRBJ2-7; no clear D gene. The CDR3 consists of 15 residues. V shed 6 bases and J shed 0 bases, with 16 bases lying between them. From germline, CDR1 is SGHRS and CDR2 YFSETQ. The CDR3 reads CASTLYVGDSYEQYF. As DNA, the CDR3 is TGCGCCAGCACCCTCTACGTTGGGGACTCCTACGAGCAGTACTTC. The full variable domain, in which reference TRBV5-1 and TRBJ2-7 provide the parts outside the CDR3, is KAGVTQTPRYLIKTRGQQVTLSCSPISGHRSVSWYQQTPGQGLQFLFEYFSETQRNKGNFPGRFSGRQFSNSRSEMNVSTLELGDSALYLCASTLYVGDSYEQYFGPGTRLTVT.

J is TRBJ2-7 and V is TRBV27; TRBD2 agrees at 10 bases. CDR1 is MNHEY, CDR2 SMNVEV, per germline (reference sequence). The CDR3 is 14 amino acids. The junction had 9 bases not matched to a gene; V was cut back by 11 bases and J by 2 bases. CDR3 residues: CARPPTSGAYEQYF. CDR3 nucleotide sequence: TGTGCCCGACCCCCCACTAGCGGGGCCTACGAGCAGTACTTC.

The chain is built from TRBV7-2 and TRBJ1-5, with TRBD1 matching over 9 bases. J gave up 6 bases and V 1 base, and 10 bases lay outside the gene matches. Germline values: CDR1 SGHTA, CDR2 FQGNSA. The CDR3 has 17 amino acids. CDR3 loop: CASSLEGRQGGGQPQHF. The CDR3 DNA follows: TGTGCCAGCAGCTTAGAGGGGAGACAGGGGGGGGGTCAGCCCCAGCATTTT. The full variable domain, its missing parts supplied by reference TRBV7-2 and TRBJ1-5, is GAGVSQSPSNKVTEKGKDVELRCDPISGHTALYWYRQSLGQGLEFLIYFQGNSAPDKSGLPSDRFSAERTGGSVSTLTIQRTQQEDSAVYLCASSLEGRQGGGQPQHFGDGTRLSIL.

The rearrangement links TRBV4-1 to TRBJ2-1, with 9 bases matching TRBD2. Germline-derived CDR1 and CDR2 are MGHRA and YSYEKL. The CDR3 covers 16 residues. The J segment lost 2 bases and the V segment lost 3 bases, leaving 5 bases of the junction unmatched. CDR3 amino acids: CASSQRGGTTYNEQFF. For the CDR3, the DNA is TGCGCCAGCAGCCAGCGGGGGGGGACCACCTACAATGAGCAGTTCTTC.

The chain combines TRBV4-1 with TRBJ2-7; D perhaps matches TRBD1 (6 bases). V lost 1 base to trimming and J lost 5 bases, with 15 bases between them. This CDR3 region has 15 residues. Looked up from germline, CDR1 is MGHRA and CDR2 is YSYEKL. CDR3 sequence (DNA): TGCGCCAGCAGCCAAGCCTACAGGGAGCGGAACGAGCAGTACTTC. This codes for CASSQAYRERNEQYF.

CDR3 bases: TGTGCCAGCAGTTACCGGGGGGTTTATCAGCCCCAGCATTTT. Its translation is CASSYRGVYQPQHF. This chain connects TRBV6-5 to TRBJ1-5, with a weak D call TRBD1 (5 bases). This CDR3 has 14 amino acids. The V end lost 2 bases, the J end lost 5 bases, and 10 bases lay between the germline ends. Germline loops: CDR1 MNHEY, CDR2 SVGAGI.

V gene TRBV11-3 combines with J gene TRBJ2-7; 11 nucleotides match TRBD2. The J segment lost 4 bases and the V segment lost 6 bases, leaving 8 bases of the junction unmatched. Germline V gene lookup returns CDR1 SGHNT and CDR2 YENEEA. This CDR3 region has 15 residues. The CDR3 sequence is CASSTLGLAGYEQYF. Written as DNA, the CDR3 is TGTGCCAGCAGTACCCTCGGACTAGCGGGTTACGAGCAGTACTTC. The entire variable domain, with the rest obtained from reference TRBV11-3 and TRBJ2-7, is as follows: EAGVVQSPRYKIIEKKQPVAFWCNPISGHNTLYWYLQNLGQGPELLIRYENEEAVDDSQLPKDRFSAERLKGVDSTLKIQPAELGDSAVYLCASSTLGLAGYEQYFGPGTRLTVT.

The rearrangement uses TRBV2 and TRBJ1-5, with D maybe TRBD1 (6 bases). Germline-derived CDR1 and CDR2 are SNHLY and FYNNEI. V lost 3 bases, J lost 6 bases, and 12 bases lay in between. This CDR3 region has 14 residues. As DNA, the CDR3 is TGTGCCAGCAGTGATCTCTTCAGGGGTCAGCCCCAGCATTTT. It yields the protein CASSDLFRGQPQHF.

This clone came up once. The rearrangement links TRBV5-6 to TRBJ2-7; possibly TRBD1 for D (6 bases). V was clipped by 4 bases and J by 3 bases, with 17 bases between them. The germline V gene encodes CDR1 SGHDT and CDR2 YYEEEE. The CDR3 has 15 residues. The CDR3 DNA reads TGTGCCAGCAGCCCAATGGGGGACATAGGCTACGAGCAGTACTTC. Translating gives CASSPMGDIGYEQYF.

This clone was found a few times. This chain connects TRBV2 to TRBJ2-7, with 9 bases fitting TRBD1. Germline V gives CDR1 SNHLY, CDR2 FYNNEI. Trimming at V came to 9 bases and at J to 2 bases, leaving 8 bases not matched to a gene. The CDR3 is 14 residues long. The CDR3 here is CASAGTGQTYEQYF. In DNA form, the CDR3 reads TGTGCCAGTGCCGGGACAGGGCAAACCTACGAGCAGTACTTC.

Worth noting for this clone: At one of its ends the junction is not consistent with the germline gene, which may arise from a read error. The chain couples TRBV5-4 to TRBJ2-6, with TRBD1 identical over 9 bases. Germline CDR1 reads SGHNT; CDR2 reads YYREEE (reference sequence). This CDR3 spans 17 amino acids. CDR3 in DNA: TGTGCCAGCACCTTGGGGACAGGGCCCTCTGGGGCCAACGTCCTGACTTTC. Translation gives CASTLGTGPSGANVLTF.

The CDR3 DNA is TGCAGCGTAGAGCGGAACCAAGAGACCCAGTACTTC. It is translated as CSVERNQETQYF. The V gene is TRBV29-1, the J gene TRBJ2-5; a weak D match, TRBD2 (5 bases). Trimming took 6 bases from V and 0 from J, leaving 8 bases between them. Germline V gives CDR1 SQVTM, CDR2 ANQGSEA. This CDR3 spans 12 amino acids.

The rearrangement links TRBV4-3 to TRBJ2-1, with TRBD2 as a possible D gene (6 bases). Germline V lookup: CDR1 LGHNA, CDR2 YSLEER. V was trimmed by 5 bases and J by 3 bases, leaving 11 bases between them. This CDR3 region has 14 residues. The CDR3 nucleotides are TGCGCCAGCAGCGTCCGGGGGAACTACAATGAGCAGTTCTTC. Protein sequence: CASSVRGNYNEQFF.

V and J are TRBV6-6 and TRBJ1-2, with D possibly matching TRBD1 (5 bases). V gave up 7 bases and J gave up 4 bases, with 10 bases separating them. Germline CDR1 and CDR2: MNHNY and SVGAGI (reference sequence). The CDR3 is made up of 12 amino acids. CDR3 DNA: TGTGCCAGCAACGGGGGAACCTATGGCTACACCTTC. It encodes CASNGGTYGYTF.

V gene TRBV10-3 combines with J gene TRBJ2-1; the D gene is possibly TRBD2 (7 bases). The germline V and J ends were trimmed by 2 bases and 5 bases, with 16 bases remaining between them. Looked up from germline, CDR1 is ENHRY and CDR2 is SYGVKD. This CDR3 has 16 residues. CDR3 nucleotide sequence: TGTGCCATCAGTGAGGGGGGGGCCGGGGCGGACAATGAGCAGTTCTTC. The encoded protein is CAISEGGAGADNEQFF.

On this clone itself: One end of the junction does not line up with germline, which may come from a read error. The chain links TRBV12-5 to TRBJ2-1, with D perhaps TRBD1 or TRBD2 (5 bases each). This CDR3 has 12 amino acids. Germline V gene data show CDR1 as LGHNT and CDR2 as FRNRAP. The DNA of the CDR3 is TGTGCTAGTGGGTTGGGGGTCAATGAGCAGTTCTTC. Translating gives CASGLGVNEQFF.

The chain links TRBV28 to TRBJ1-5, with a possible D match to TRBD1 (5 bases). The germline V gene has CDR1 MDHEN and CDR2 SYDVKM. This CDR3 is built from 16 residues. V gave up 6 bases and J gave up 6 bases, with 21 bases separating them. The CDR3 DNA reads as TGTGCCAGCAGCCCAGGGTGGGCAGGGACGGGTCAGCCCCAGCATTTT. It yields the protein CASSPGWAGTGQPQHF.

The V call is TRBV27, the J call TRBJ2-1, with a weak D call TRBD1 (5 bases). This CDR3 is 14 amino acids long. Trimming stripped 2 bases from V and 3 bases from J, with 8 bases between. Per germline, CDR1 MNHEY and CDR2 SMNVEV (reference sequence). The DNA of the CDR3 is TGTGCCAGCAGTTTACGGCAGGGCTACAATGAGCAGTTCTTC. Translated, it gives CASSLRQGYNEQFF.